Following are 4 T cell receptor beta chains from one sample sequenced in a study of T-cell memory formation after mild COVID-19. Each CDR3 protein is one row after TCRdb ran MiXCR on the 5' RACE reads. The sample comprises tens of thousands of distinct CDR3 sequences, 9.5% to 15% of which are singletons, and roughly 40% rests with the top ten. The sample taken for sequencing was PBMCs or a T cell subset sorted from them (not recorded which). These receptors were obtained from a man in his late teens or twenties who had mild COVID-19 (a few samples of this study predate the infection). Cell type and time point are not known.

The table lists this clonotype with a few counts. The chain recombines TRBV6-5 with TRBJ1-1; no firm D call. The V end was cut by 0 bases, the J end by 5 bases, with 16 bases between. Germline V gene sequence: CDR1 MNHEY, CDR2 SVGAGI. The CDR3 is 16 amino acids. CDR3: CASSYSMSGVGTEAFF. Written as DNA, the CDR3 is TGTGCCAGCAGTTACTCGATGTCCGGGGTGGGGACTGAAGCTTTCTTT.

The table lists this clonotype with many counts. The chain is built from TRBV13 and TRBJ2-6, with TRBD2 matching over 7 bases. The V and J ends lost 5 bases and 4 bases, in that order; junction bases with no gene match: 5. Per germline, CDR1 PRHDT and CDR2 FYEKMQ (reference sequence). The CDR3 sequence is 15 residues long. The CDR3 loop reads CASSALTSGANVLTF. The CDR3 coding sequence is TGTGCCAGCAGCGCCCTGACTAGCGGGGCCAACGTCCTGACTTTC.

A few counts support this clonotype. CDR3 in amino acids: CASTFSGSTDTQYF. CDR3 nucleotides: TGTGCCAGCACCTTCTCAGGCTCCACAGATACGCAGTATTTT. The rearrangement uses TRBV7-9 and TRBJ2-3; no firm D call. Germline CDR1 is SEHNR and CDR2 is FQNEAQ (reference sequence). This CDR3 region has 14 residues. V was shortened by 7 bases and J by 2 bases, with 13 bases between the two germline ends.

This clonotype was detected a few times. The CDR3 sequence: CASSSGQGGKQYV. As DNA, the CDR3 is TGTGCCAGCAGTTCGGGACAGGGGGGCAAGCAGTACGTC. This rearrangement joins TRBV12-3 or TRBV12-4 to TRBJ2-7; TRBD1 matches at 11 bases. CDR3 length: 13 residues. Trimming took 4 bases from V and 8 from J; bases not matched to a gene: 4.